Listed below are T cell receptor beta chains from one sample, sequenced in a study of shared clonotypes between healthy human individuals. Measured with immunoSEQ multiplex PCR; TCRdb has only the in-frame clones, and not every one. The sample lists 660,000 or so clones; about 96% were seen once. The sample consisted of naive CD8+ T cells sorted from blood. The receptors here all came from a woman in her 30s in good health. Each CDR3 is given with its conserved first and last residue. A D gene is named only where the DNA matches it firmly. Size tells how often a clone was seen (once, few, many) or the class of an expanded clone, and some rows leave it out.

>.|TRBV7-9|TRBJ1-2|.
TGTGCCAGCAGCTCCGGGGGGGAGGACCATGGCTACACCTTC
CASSSGGEDHGYTF
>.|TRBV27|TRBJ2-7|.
TGTGCCAGCAAGAGTTCCTACGAGCAGTACTTC
CASKSSYEQYF
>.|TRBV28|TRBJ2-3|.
TGTGCCAGCAGTCCCCGTACAGATACGCAGTATTTT
CASSPRTDTQYF
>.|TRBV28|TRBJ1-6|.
TGTGCCAGCAGTTTATTACAAAGCTCCTATAATTCACCCCTCCACTTT
CASSLLQSSYNSPLHF
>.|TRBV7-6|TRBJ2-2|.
TGTGCCAGCAGCTTAAGCGGTTACAACACCGGGGAGCTGTTTTTT
CASSLSGYNTGELFF
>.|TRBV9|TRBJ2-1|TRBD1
TGTGCCAGCAGCCCCAGACAGGGGGCTAACAATGAGCAGTTCTTC
CASSPRQGANNEQFF
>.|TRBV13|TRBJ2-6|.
TGTGCCAGCAGCGAGGAGGGCTCTGGGGCCAACGTCCTGACTTTC
CASSEEGSGANVLTF
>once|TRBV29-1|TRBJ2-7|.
TGCAGCGCCGGGCAGGGTGCCTACGAGCAGTACTTC
CSAGQGAYEQYF
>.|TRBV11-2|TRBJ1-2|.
TGTGCCAGCAGCCCAGAGTTAGGGGAGACACCTAACTATGGCTACACCTTC
CASSPELGETPNYGYTF
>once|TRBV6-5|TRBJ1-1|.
TGTGCCAGCAGTTACTCGAGTGGGTTCGGCACTGAAGCTTTCTTT
CASSYSSGFGTEAFF
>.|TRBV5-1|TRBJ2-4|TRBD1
TGCGCCAGCAGACCCACGACAGGGGCGGTGGAAAACATTCAGTACTTC
CASRPTTGAVENIQYF
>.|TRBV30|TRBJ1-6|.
TGTGCCTGGAGTGAGGGGGATAGGGCACCCCTCCACTTT
CAWSEGDRAPLHF
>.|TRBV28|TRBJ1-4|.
TGTGCCAGCAGGTCGACGGCGGTCTCACCAACTAATGAAAAACTGTTTTTT
CASRSTAVSPTNEKLFF
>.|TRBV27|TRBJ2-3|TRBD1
TGTGCCAGCAGTTTCTACAGGGGGAGTACAGATACGCAGTATTTT
CASSFYRGSTDTQYF
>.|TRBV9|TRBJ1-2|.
TGTGCCAGCATAGACGCAGCCTATGGCTACACCTTC
CASIDAAYGYTF
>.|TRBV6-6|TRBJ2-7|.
TGTGCCAGCAGTTACTCCGGGGATTCCTACGAGCAGTACTTC
CASSYSGDSYEQYF
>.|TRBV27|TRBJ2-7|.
TGTGCCAGCAGTTTAACACCGAATTACGAGCAGTACTTC
CASSLTPNYEQYF
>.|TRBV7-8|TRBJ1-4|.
TGTGCCAGCAGCTTAAGCCAGCAGTATAATGAAAAACTGTTTTTT
CASSLSQQYNEKLFF
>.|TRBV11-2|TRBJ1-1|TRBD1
TGTGCCAGCAGCTTAGGAGACAGGGGACCACAAGCTTTCTTT
CASSLGDRGPQAFF
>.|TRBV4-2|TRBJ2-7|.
TGTGCCAGCAGCCACGCTAGCATCAGCTCCTACGAGCAGTACTTC
CASSHASISSYEQYF
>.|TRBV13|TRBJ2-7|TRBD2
TGTGCCAGCAGCTTAGAAGGTCTAGCGGGCCTTTCCTACGAGCAGTACTTC
CASSLEGLAGLSYEQYF
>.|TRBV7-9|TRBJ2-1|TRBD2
TGTGCCAGCAGCTTAATAGCTGCGGGACTAGCGGTTCTCCATGAGCAGTTCTTC
CASSLIAAGLAVLHEQFF
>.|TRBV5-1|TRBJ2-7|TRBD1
TGCGCCAGCAGCTTGAGTGACAGGGCGGACGAGCAGTACTTC
CASSLSDRADEQYF
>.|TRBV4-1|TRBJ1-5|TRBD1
TGCGCCAGCAGCCTGGGACAGGGGTTCAATCAGCCCCAGCATTTT
CASSLGQGFNQPQHF
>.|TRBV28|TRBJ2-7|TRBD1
TGTGCCAGCAGCAGGACAGGGTGGCCCTACGAGCAGTACTTC
CASSRTGWPYEQYF
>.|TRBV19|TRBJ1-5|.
TGTGCCAGTAGTATTGGGCAGGGATCCAATCAGCCCCAGCATTTT
CASSIGQGSNQPQHF
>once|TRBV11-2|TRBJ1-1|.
TGTGCCAGCAGCTTGGGACACCCCACTGAAGCTTTCTTT
CASSLGHPTEAFF
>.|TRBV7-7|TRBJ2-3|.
TGTGCCAGCAGCTTAGAAATTGCAGATACGCAGTATTTT
CASSLEIADTQYF
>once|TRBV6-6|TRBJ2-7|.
TGTGCCAGCAGAGGAAAGGGGGACTACGAGCAGTACTTC
CASRGKGDYEQYF